The sequence of this T cell receptor (beta chain) was determined in a study of cytomegalovirus exposure and HLA in healthy donors. With 60 Vbeta and 13 Jbeta primers, the PCR was carried out. TCRdb's table, derived via immunoSEQ multiplex PCR, lists solely in-frame clones and lacks some. The sample has about 89,000 clones; 65% to 80% are singletons. Germline V gene data show CDR1 as SGHRS and CDR2 as YFSETQ. V was clipped by 4 bases and J by 2 bases; unmatched bases: 10. This CDR3 spans 17 amino acids. All donors participated as healthy donors of bone marrow. Overall study findings and caveats: The authors later linked a missense DCLRE1C variant to TCR beta V- and J-gene trimming. Being indistinguishable, some V segments were excluded, TRBV6-2 and TRBV6-3 among them.

Concerning this clone: Its cognate antigen is unknown.

This TCR was sampled from a man between 25 and 39 years old in good health and CMV-seropositive. This chain connects TRBV5-1 to TRBJ2-1; the match to TRBD2 covers 9 bases. Input material: PBMCs. CDR3 nucleotide sequence: TGCGCCAGCAGCCCATCAGCGGGGGGTAGGACCTACAATGAGCAGTTCTTC. Its protein product is CASSPSAGGRTYNEQFF.